The 3 T cell receptor beta chains below all came from one sample that was sequenced in a study of CXCR3-negative and CXCR3-positive naive CD8 T cells. Via 5' RACE with UMI labels, TRB cDNA libraries were prepared. Reprocessing the 5' RACE reads, TCRdb reports a single entry for every CDR3 protein and omits DNA. The sample totals 46,000 or so distinct CDR3 sequences. The sample taken for sequencing was naive CXCR3- CD8+ T cells from blood. Subset here: CD45RO-CCR7+CD27+CD95- naive CD8+ T cells lacking CXCR3 (TNR3-). Receptors were obtained from a human donor in good health. Some clones in this sample may be carry-over from other donors' samples.

The chain joins TRBV6-5 to TRBJ2-7. CDR1 and CDR2 from the germline V gene are MNHEY and SVGAGI. The CDR3 spans 14 residues. CDR3 sequence: CASSTGQRTYEQYF.

The V and J genes are TRBV14 and TRBJ2-6; TCRdb reports TRBD1, a call that lacks DNA to check it against. The CDR3 spans 18 residues. Germline loops: CDR1 SGHDN, CDR2 FVKESK. This chain's CDR3 is CASSLLTGIYSGANVLTF.

The chain carries TRBV3-1 and TRBJ2-2; without DNA, the TCRdb call of TRBD1 cannot be checked. Per the germline V gene, CDR1 is LGHDT and CDR2 is YNNKEL (reference sequence). CDR3 size: 17 residues. CDR3 in amino acids: CASSLPGRTPNTGELFF.